What follows are 10 T cell receptor beta chains derived from one specimen sequenced in a study of CD8+CD57+ T cells in acquired aplastic anemia. Before being chosen for sequencing, patients had shown CD8+CD57+ cell expansion by flow cytometry. Genomic DNA served as template for TCR beta VDJ and CDR3 profiling. TCRdb independently ran MiXCR on the reads; one entry per CDR3 protein. The sample yields hundreds of thousands of distinct CDR3 sequences, 56% seen once. The sequenced sample consisted of sorted CD4+, CD8+, or CD8+CD57+ T cells (not recorded which) from PBMCs. These receptor sequences come from a human donor with aplastic anemia.

To note about this clonotype: One junction end disagrees with the germline gene, perhaps due to a read error. This sequence joins TRBV2 and TRBJ1-2, with a tentative D call TRBD1 (6 bases). Germline values: CDR1 SNHLY, CDR2 FYNNEI. The length of the CDR3 is 12 residues. The CDR3 here is CAGRRRTEGYTF. CDR3 DNA sequence: TGTGCCGGCAGGAGAAGGACAGAAGGCTACACCTTC.

The chain links TRBV2 to TRBJ2-5, with 7 nucleotides matching TRBD1. With V trimmed by 6 bases and J by 5 bases, 9 bases remained unmatched. Germline CDR1 reads SNHLY; CDR2 reads FYNNEI. The CDR3 is 14 amino acids. The CDR3 reads CASRLGQPRETQYF. The CDR3 region has the DNA TGTGCCAGCAGATTGGGACAGCCGCGGGAGACCCAGTACTTC.

This clonotype was detected ten times or more. This chain uses TRBV6-5 with TRBJ2-6; D is uncertain. V lost 4 bases, J lost 0 bases, and 16 bases lay in between. The CDR3 is 18 amino acids. CDR1 and CDR2 (germline): MNHEY, SVGAGI. In DNA, the CDR3 is TGTGCCAGCAGTTCCCCAGCCCATAGCCTCTCTGGGGCCAACGTCCTGACTTTC. This encodes CASSSPAHSLSGANVLTF.

This chain links TRBV9 with TRBJ2-2, with 9 positions matching TRBD2. The CDR3 has 16 residues. The germline V gene encodes CDR1 SGDLS and CDR2 YYNGEE. V lost 0 bases, J lost 6 bases, and 6 bases stayed unmatched. The CDR3 sequence: CASSVAQRGASGELFF. The CDR3 DNA reads TGTGCCAGCAGCGTAGCCCAGCGGGGGGCCTCCGGGGAGCTGTTTTTT.

The chain employs TRBV7-3 and TRBJ2-1; D is undetermined. Germline assignment: CDR1 SGHTA and CDR2 FQGTGA. The CDR3 is 15 amino acids. Trimming cost V 5 bases and J 0 bases, with 11 bases left between them. The CDR3 region has the DNA TGTGCCAGCAGCCCCGCTGATGTCTCCTACAATGAGCAGTTCTTC. It codes for CASSPADVSYNEQFF.

This clonotype has a count of ten or more. The chain carries TRBV3-1 and TRBJ2-5; TRBD2 aligns across 14 bases. Germline trimming cut 1 base from V and 3 bases from J; bases unmatched to any gene: 7. CDR3 length: 18 amino acids. Per germline, CDR1 LGHDT and CDR2 YNNKEL (reference sequence). CDR3 DNA: TGTGCCAGCAGCCAAGGACTAGCGGGGGGGGCGCGGGAAGAGACCCAGTACTTC. This sequence encodes CASSQGLAGGAREETQYF.

The rearrangement links TRBV5-4 to TRBJ2-2; 12 bases fit TRBD1. The CDR3 runs 18 residues. Germline-derived CDR1 and CDR2 are SGHNT and YYREEE (reference sequence). V shed 1 base, J shed 5 bases, and the junction held 9 bases outside the gene matches. The CDR3 bases are TGTGCCAGCAGCTTGTCGGGACAGGGGGCCGCGGTAACCGGGGAGCTGTTTTTT. This encodes CASSLSGQGAAVTGELFF.

This clonotype came up many times. This CDR3 is CASSSPRYTPVYSNQPQHF. CDR3 DNA: TGTGCCAGCAGTTCACCGCGGTATACCCCAGTTTATAGCAATCAGCCCCAGCATTTT. V gene TRBV6-6 combines with J gene TRBJ1-5, with no clear D. V lost 4 bases, J lost 0 bases, and 22 bases lay in between. This CDR3 has 19 amino acids. CDR1 is MNHNY, CDR2 SVGAGI, per germline (reference sequence).

This clonotype appeared many times. The chain employs TRBV6-5 and TRBJ1-2; no definite D call. This CDR3 contains 16 residues. V was clipped by 0 bases and J by 8 bases, with 19 bases between them. Per the germline V gene, CDR1 is MNHEY and CDR2 is SVGAGI. CDR3 in DNA: TGTGCCAGCAGTTACTCAATGGCAGGTCTTTTCGGCGGCTACACCTTC. The encoded protein is CASSYSMAGLFGGYTF.

This rearrangement joins TRBV11-2 to TRBJ1-1; possibly TRBD1 for D (5 bases). The CDR3 has 18 amino acids. Germline V CDR1 and CDR2: SGHAT, FQNNGV. Trimming took off 2 bases at V and 0 bases at J, with 19 bases between the two ends. The CDR3: CASSLWAGRNGMNTEAFF. In DNA, the CDR3 is TGTGCCAGCAGCTTATGGGCAGGGCGAAACGGGATGAACACTGAAGCTTTCTTT.